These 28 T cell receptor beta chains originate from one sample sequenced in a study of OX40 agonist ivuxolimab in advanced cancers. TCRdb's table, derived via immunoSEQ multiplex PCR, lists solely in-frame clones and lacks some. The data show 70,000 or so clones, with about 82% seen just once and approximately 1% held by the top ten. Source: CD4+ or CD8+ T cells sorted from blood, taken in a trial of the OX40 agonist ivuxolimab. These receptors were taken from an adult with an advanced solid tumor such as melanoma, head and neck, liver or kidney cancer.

The CDR3 reads CASSHTGTIAKNIQYF. The CDR3 bases are TGTGCCAGCAGTCACACCGGGACAATAGCCAAAAACATTCAGTACTTC. The chain joins TRBV27 to TRBJ2-4, with TRBD1 as a possible D gene (6 bases). Germline CDR1 MNHEY, CDR2 SMNVEV (reference sequence). V was clipped by 5 bases and J by 0 bases, with 14 bases between them. The CDR3 totals 16 residues.

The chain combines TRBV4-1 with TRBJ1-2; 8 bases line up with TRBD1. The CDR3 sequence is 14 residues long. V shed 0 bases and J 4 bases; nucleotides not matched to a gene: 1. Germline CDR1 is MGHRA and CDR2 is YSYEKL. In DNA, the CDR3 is TGCGCCAGCAGCCAAGACGACAGGGGCTATGGCTACACCTTC. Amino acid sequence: CASSQDDRGYGYTF.

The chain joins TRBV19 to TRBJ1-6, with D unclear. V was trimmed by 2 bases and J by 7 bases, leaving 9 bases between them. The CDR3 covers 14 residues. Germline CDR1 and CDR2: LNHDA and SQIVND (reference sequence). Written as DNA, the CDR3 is TGTGCCAGTAGTATATCGAGGTACAATTCACCCCTCCACTTT. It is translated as CASSISRYNSPLHF.

The CDR3 here is CASSGNRASSTDTQYF. The CDR3 DNA follows: TGTGCCAGCAGTGGAAATAGGGCCTCTAGCACAGATACGCAGTATTTT. V gene TRBV6-4 combines with J gene TRBJ2-3; D not certain. Trimming removed 4 bases at V and 0 bases at J, with 14 bases between. Per germline, CDR1 MRHNA and CDR2 SNTAGT. The CDR3 loop spans 16 amino acids.

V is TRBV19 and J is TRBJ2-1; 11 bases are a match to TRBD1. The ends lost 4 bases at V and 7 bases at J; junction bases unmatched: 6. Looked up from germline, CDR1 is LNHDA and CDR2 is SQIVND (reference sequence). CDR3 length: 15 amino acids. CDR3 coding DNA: TGTGCCAGTAGTAAGAGGGGACAGGGGGAAAATGAGCAGTTCTTC. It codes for CASSKRGQGENEQFF.

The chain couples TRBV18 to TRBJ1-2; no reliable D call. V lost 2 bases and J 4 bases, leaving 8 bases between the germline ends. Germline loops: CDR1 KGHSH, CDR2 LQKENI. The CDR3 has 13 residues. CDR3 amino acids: CASSPEGSYGYTF. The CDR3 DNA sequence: TGTGCCAGCTCACCAGAAGGAAGCTATGGCTACACCTTC.

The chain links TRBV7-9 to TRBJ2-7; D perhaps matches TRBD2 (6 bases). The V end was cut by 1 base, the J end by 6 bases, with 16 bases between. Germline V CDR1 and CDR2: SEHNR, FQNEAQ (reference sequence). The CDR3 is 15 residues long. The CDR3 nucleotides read TGTGCCAGCAGCTTAGAACTACGGGGGAATGCCGAGCAGTACTTC. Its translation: CASSLELRGNAEQYF.

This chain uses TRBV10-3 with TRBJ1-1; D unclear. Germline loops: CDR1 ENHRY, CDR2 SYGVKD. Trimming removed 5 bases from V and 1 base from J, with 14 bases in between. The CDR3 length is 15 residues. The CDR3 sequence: CAISIRSISNTEAFF. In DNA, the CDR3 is TGTGCCATCAGTATAAGGTCCATATCGAACACTGAAGCTTTCTTT.

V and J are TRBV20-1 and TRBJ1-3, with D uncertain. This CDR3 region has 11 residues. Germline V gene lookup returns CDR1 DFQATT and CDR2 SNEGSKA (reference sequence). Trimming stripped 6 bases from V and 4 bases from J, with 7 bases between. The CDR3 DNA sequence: TGCAGTGCAGGGTTGGGAAACACCATATATTTT. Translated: CSAGLGNTIYF.

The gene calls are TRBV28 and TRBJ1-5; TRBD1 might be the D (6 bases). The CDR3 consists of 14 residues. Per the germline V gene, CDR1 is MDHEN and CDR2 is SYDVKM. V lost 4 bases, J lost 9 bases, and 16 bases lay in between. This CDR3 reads CASSSGGRQVPQHF. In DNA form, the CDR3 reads TGTGCCAGCAGTTCGGGGGGGCGCCAGGTGCCCCAGCATTTT.

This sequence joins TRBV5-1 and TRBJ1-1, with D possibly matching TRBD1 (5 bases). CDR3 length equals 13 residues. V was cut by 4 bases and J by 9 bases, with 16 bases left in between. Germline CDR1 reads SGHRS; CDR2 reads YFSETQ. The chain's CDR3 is CASSLTTDDKAFF. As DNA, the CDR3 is TGCGCCAGCAGCCTGACGACAGACGACAAAGCTTTCTTT.

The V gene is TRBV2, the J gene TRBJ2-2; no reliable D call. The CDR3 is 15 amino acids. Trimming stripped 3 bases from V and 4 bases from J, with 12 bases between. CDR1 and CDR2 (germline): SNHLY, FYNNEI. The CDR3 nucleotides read TGTGCCAGCAGTGAGGCCAGTCTCCGCACCGGGGAGCTGTTTTTT. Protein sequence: CASSEASLRTGELFF.

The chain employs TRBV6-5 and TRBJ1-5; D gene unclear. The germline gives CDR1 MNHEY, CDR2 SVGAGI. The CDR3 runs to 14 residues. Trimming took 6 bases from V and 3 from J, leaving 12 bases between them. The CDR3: CASSLEGFNQPQHF. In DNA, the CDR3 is TGTGCCAGCAGCCTGGAAGGCTTCAATCAGCCCCAGCATTTT.

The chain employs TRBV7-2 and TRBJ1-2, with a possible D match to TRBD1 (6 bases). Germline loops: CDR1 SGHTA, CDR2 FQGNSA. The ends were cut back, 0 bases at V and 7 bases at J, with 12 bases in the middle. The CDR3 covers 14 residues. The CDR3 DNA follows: TGTGCCAGCAGCTTAGCACAGGGAATTTCTGGCTACACCTTC. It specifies CASSLAQGISGYTF.

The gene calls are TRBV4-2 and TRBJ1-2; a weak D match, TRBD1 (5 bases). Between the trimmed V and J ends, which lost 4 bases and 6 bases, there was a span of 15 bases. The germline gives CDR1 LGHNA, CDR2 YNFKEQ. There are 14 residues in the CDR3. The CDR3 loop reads CASSLVGDDHGYTF. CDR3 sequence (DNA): TGTGCCAGCAGCCTAGTTGGGGACGACCATGGCTACACCTTC.

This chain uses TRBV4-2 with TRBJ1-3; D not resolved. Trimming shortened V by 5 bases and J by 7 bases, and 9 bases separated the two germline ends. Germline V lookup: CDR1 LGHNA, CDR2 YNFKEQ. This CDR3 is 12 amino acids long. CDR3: CASSDLGNTIYF. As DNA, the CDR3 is TGTGCCAGCAGCGACCTCGGGAACACCATATATTTT.

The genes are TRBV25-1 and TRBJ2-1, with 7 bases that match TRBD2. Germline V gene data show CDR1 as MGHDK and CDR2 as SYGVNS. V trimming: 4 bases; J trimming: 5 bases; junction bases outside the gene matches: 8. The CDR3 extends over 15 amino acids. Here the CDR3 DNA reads TGTGCCAGCAGTGGGAGCGGGGCCCAGGACAATGAGCAGTTCTTC. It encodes CASSGSGAQDNEQFF. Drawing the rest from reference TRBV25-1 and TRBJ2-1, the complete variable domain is EADIYQTPRYLVIGTGKKITLECSQTMGHDKMYWYQQDPGMELHLIHYSYGVNSTEKGDLSSESTVSRIRTEHFPLTLESARPSHTSQYLCASSGSGAQDNEQFFGPGTRLTVL.

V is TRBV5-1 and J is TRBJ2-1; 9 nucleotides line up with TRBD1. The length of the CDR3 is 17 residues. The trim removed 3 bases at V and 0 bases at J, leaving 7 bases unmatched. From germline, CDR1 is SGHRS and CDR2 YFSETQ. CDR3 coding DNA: TGCGCCAGCAGCTGGGGACAGGGTGCATACTCCTACAATGAGCAGTTCTTC. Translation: CASSWGQGAYSYNEQFF.

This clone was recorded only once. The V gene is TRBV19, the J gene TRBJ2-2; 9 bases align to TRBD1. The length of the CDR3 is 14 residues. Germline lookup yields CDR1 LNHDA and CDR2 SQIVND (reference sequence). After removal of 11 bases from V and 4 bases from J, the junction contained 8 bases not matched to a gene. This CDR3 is CAAKQGAVTGELFF. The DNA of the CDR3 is TGTGCCGCGAAACAGGGGGCGGTCACCGGGGAGCTGTTTTTT.

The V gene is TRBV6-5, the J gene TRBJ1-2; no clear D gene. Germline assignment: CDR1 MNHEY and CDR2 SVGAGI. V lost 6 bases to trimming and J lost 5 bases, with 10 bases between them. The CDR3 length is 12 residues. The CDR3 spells CASSDKFYGYTF. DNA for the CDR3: TGTGCCAGCAGCGACAAGTTTTATGGCTACACCTTC.

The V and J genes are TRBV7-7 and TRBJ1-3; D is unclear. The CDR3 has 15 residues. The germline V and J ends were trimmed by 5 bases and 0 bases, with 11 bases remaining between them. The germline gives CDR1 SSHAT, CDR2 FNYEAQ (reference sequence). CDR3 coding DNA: TGTGCCAGCAGCGCGGAGAGTTCCTCTGGAAACACCATATATTTT. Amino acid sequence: CASSAESSSGNTIYF.

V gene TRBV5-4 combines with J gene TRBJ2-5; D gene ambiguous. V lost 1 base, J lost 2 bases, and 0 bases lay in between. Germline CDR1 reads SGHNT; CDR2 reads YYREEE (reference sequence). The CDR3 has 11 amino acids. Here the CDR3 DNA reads TGTGCCAGCAGCTTGCAAGAGACCCAGTACTTC. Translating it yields CASSLQETQYF.

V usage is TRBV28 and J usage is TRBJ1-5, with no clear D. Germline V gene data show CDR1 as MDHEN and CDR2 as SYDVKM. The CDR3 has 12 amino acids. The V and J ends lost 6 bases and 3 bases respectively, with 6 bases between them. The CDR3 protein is CASSPINQPQHF. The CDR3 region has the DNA TGTGCCAGCAGCCCTATCAATCAGCCCCAGCATTTT.

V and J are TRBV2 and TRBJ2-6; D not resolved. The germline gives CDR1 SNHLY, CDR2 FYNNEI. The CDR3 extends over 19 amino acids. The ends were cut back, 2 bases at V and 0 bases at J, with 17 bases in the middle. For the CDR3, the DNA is TGTGCCAGCAGTGAACGTAAGCTCAACTCCTTCTCTGGGGCCAACGTCCTGACTTTC. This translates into CASSERKLNSFSGANVLTF.

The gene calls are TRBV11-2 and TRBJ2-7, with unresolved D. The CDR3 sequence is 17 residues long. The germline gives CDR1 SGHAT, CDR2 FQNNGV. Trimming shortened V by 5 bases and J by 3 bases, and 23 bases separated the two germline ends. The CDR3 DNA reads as TGTGCCAGCAGCCCCCTTCGAGGAATATCCAGCCGCTACGAGCAGTACTTC. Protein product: CASSPLRGISSRYEQYF. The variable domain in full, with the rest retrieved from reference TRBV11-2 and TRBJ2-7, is EAGVAQSPRYKIIEKRQSVAFWCNPISGHATLYWYQQILGQGPKLLIQFQNNGVVDDSQLPKDRFSAERLKGVDSTLKIQPAKLEDSAVYLCASSPLRGISSRYEQYFGPGTRLTVT.

The CDR3 sequence: CASGQRQGLDTQYF. For the CDR3, the DNA is TGTGCTAGTGGTCAAAGACAGGGACTCGATACGCAGTATTTT. The V call is TRBV12-5, the J call TRBJ2-3; D possibly corresponds to TRBD1 (7 bases). Germline assignment: CDR1 LGHNT and CDR2 FRNRAP. The CDR3 extends over 14 amino acids. Between the trimmed V and J ends, which lost 5 bases and 6 bases, there was a span of 15 bases.

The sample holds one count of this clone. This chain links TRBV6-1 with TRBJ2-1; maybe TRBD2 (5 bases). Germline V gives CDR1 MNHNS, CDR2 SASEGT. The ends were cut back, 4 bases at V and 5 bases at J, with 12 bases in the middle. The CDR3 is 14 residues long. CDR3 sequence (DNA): TGTGCCAGCAGTGTACCTAGGACTGACAATGAGCAGTTCTTC. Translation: CASSVPRTDNEQFF.

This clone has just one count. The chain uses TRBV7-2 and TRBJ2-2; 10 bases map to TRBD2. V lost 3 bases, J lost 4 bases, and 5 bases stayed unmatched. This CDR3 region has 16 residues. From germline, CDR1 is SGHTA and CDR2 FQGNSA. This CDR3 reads CASSFGTSVPTGELFF. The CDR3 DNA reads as TGTGCCAGCAGCTTCGGGACTAGCGTCCCCACCGGGGAGCTGTTTTTT.